The clone carrying this T cell receptor (beta chain) occurred a few times. The data are from a study of identical twins. The V end lost 2 bases, the J end lost 3 bases, and 16 bases lay between the germline ends. Germline values: CDR1 SGHVS, CDR2 FNYEAQ. This CDR3 contains 16 residues. TCRdb processed the 5' RACE reads anew with MiXCR; each CDR3 protein has one entry. Among fewer than 900,000 distinct CDR3 sequences listed, around 20% were seen once. Another study also made use of these data, one on T cells expressing NK-cell markers. That source adds: The study sequenced eight donors, seven HCMV-seropositive and one seronegative.

The sample taken for sequencing was PBMCs. The chain links TRBV7-6 to TRBJ1-1; D remains ambiguous. The TCR sequence derives from a young woman in good health. The CDR3 protein is CASSLLAPNGYTEAFF. The CDR3 region has the DNA TGTGCCAGCAGCTTATTGGCCCCAAACGGTTACACTGAAGCTTTCTTT.